The 26 T cell receptor beta chains below come from one sample, sequenced in a study of T cell responses to AZD1222 COVID-19 vaccine. TCRdb's table, derived via immunoSEQ multiplex PCR, lists solely in-frame clones and lacks some. Here the sample spans approximately 80,000 clones, about nine tenths being singletons. Source: peripheral blood, taken on day 0 of AZD1222 vaccination. The source is an adult in good health.

The J gene is TRBJ2-1, the V gene TRBV7-3; 11 nucleotides agree with TRBD2. CDR3 length: 15 residues. Trimming at V came to 5 bases and at J to 5 bases, leaving 5 bases not matched to a gene. The germline V gene has CDR1 SGHTA and CDR2 FQGTGA. This chain's CDR3 is CASSLTSGSNNEQFF. The CDR3 DNA follows: TGTGCCAGCAGCCTTACTAGCGGGAGTAACAATGAGCAGTTCTTC.

V and J are TRBV5-4 and TRBJ1-2, with D tentatively TRBD1 (5 bases). CDR1 is SGHNT, CDR2 YYREEE, per germline (reference sequence). There are 16 residues in the CDR3. V lost 5 bases, J lost 4 bases, and 21 bases lay in between. The CDR3 is CASRRGESRGTYGYTF. CDR3 nucleotide sequence: TGTGCCAGCAGGCGGGGAGAGTCTCGCGGGACCTATGGCTACACCTTC.

The J gene is TRBJ1-1, the V gene TRBV6-5; the D gene is possibly TRBD1 (5 bases). Trimming stripped 2 bases from V and 5 bases from J, with 15 bases between. Germline V gives CDR1 MNHEY, CDR2 SVGAGI. This CDR3 is built from 15 residues. The CDR3 loop is CASSYQRGGETEAFF. For the CDR3, the DNA is TGTGCCAGCAGTTACCAACGGGGGGGTGAGACTGAAGCTTTCTTT.

This clone turned up a few times. The chain carries TRBV11-3 and TRBJ2-5, with 10 bases identical to TRBD1. Losses at the gene ends were 5 bases for V and 9 bases for J; bases not matched to a gene: 9. Germline CDR1 is SGHNT and CDR2 is YENEEA. This CDR3 region has 14 residues. CDR3 residues: CASSPFGTGDPQYF. The CDR3 nucleotides are TGTGCCAGCAGCCCCTTCGGGACAGGGGACCCCCAGTACTTC.

This rearrangement joins TRBV5-1 to TRBJ2-2; tentatively, D is TRBD2 (6 bases). Deletions cut 4 bases from V and 7 bases from J, with 17 bases between. The CDR3 has 15 amino acids. Germline V gene lookup returns CDR1 SGHRS and CDR2 YFSETQ. CDR3 residues: CASSQDRGGLGELFF. CDR3 DNA sequence: TGCGCCAGCAGCCAAGACCGTGGGGGACTCGGGGAGCTGTTTTTT.

The rearrangement links TRBV27 to TRBJ1-4; TRBD1 agrees at 7 bases. V shed 5 bases, J shed 1 base, and the junction held 4 bases outside the gene matches. Germline CDR1 is MNHEY and CDR2 is SMNVEV (reference sequence). The CDR3 is 15 residues long. The CDR3 sequence: CASSPDRVTNEKLFF. The CDR3 nucleotides are TGTGCCAGCAGTCCCGACAGGGTAACTAATGAAAAACTGTTTTTT.

This chain joins TRBV5-5 and TRBJ1-1, with D maybe TRBD1 (6 bases). Per germline, CDR1 SGHKS and CDR2 YYEKEE (reference sequence). This CDR3 is 16 amino acids long. With 2 bases removed from V and 1 base from J, the gap between germline ends came to 15 bases. CDR3 DNA: TGTGCCAGCAGCTTAGACACCGGGACACAGAACACTGAAGCTTTCTTT. Protein: CASSLDTGTQNTEAFF.

This clone was picked up one time. The rearrangement links TRBV20-1 to TRBJ2-7; 9 bases align to TRBD2. The CDR3 is 15 residues long. J lost 1 base, V lost 3 bases, and 7 bases had no gene match. The germline gives CDR1 DFQATT, CDR2 SNEGSKA (reference sequence). Written as DNA, the CDR3 is TGCAGTGCTAGTGTTTGGGCGGGAGGGTCCTACGAGCAGTACTTC. Translation: CSASVWAGGSYEQYF.

The chain carries TRBV2 and TRBJ1-5; D is ambiguous. Germline V lookup: CDR1 SNHLY, CDR2 FYNNEI. The CDR3 has 13 residues. Trimming cost V 4 bases and J 2 bases, with 6 bases left between them. The CDR3 loop is CASSVEGNQPQHF. CDR3 DNA sequence: TGTGCCAGCAGTGTCGAGGGCAATCAGCCCCAGCATTTT.

The chain has TRBV28 and TRBJ1-5; TRBD1 agrees at 8 bases. CDR3 size: 14 residues. Trimming removed 5 bases from V and 5 bases from J; junction bases left unmatched: 5. CDR1 is MDHEN and CDR2 is SYDVKM in the germline V gene. The CDR3 DNA is TGTGCCAGCAGTATCGGACAGGGCCATCAGCCCCAGCATTTT. Its translation: CASSIGQGHQPQHF.

In its sample, this clone was seen a few times. This sequence joins TRBV9 and TRBJ2-3; D is undetermined. The V gene's germline CDR1 is SGDLS and CDR2 YYNGEE. V lost 2 bases and J 3 bases, leaving 13 bases between the germline ends. The CDR3 runs 15 residues. The CDR3 coding sequence is TGTGCCAGCAGCGTTCAAGGGATAACGACAGATACGCAGTATTTT. The encoded protein is CASSVQGITTDTQYF. The full variable domain, its missing parts supplied by reference TRBV9 and TRBJ2-3, is DSGVTQTPKHLITATGQRVTLRCSPRSGDLSVYWYQQSLDQGLQFLIQYYNGEERAKGNILERFSAQQFPDLHSELNLSSLELGDSALYFCASSVQGITTDTQYFGPGTRLTVL.

The rearrangement links TRBV7-3 to TRBJ2-3; D not resolved. The CDR3 covers 12 residues. Trimming cost V 2 bases and J 4 bases, with 4 bases left between them. Germline V CDR1 and CDR2: SGHTA, FQGTGA. In DNA form, the CDR3 reads TGTGCCAGCAGCTTAGTGCCAGATACGCAGTATTTT. The encoded protein is CASSLVPDTQYF.

The V gene is TRBV5-1, the J gene TRBJ2-2; the D gene is possibly TRBD2 (5 bases). This CDR3 is 16 amino acids long. CDR1 SGHRS and CDR2 YFSETQ come from the germline V gene. V lost 0 bases, J lost 6 bases, and 15 bases lay in between. The CDR3 is CASSLEPSPGAGELFF. CDR3 in DNA: TGCGCCAGCAGCTTGGAGCCTAGCCCGGGTGCCGGGGAGCTGTTTTTT.

This chain connects TRBV7-9 to TRBJ2-3, with D possibly TRBD2 on 6 matching bases. CDR3 size: 13 residues. Trimming stripped 9 bases from V and 2 bases from J, with 12 bases between. Germline V CDR1 and CDR2: SEHNR, FQNEAQ (reference sequence). The CDR3 DNA follows: TGTGCCAGTCAACTAGCAGCCACAGATACGCAGTATTTT. It yields the protein CASQLAATDTQYF.

The J gene is TRBJ1-6, the V gene TRBV12-3 or TRBV12-4; 7 positions match TRBD1. This CDR3 has 13 amino acids. J lost 7 bases, V lost 8 bases, and 5 bases had no gene match. CDR3 protein: CASSGQLNSPLHF. The DNA for the CDR3 is TGTGCCAGCTCGGGACAGCTGAATTCACCCCTCCACTTT.

The V and J genes are TRBV7-9 and TRBJ2-2; 8 bases are a match to TRBD2. The CDR3 spans 14 residues. J lost 6 bases, V lost 7 bases, and 7 bases had no gene match. CDR1 is SEHNR, CDR2 FQNEAQ, per germline (reference sequence). The CDR3, as DNA: TGTGCCAGCATGTCAGCGGGAGCGGCCGGGGAGCTGTTTTTT. Translating gives CASMSAGAAGELFF.

The chain employs TRBV5-4 and TRBJ2-2, with a weak D call TRBD1 (6 bases). Trimming removed 2 bases at V and 5 bases at J, with 10 bases between. There are 14 residues in the CDR3. The germline CDR1 and CDR2 sequences are SGHNT and YYREEE (reference sequence). The CDR3 DNA reads TGTGCCAGCAGCTTTCTGAGGGGGACCGGGGAGCTGTTTTTT. It specifies CASSFLRGTGELFF.

The chain uses TRBV6-5 and TRBJ2-1, with 13 bases lining up with TRBD2. The CDR3 runs to 15 residues. V lost 5 bases and J lost 12; bases outside the gene matches: 10. Germline CDR1 is MNHEY and CDR2 is SVGAGI. The CDR3 coding sequence is TGTGCCAGCAGTCCCGGGACTAGCGGGGCGCTAGGGCAGTTCTTC. Its protein product is CASSPGTSGALGQFF.

The V gene is TRBV11-2, the J gene TRBJ2-1; D remains unclear. The CDR3 extends over 13 amino acids. The V gene's germline CDR1 is SGHAT and CDR2 FQNNGV. Trimming removed 1 base at V and 8 bases at J, with 9 bases between. CDR3 region: CASSLAGLDEQFF. The CDR3 coding sequence is TGTGCCAGCAGCTTAGCGGGCTTGGATGAGCAGTTCTTC.

This sequence joins TRBV4-1 and TRBJ1-2, with 8 bases lining up with TRBD1. The germline V gene encodes CDR1 MGHRA and CDR2 YSYEKL. The CDR3 loop spans 14 amino acids. Germline trimming cut 0 bases from V and 7 bases from J; bases unmatched to any gene: 4. The CDR3 sequence: CASSQDQGAGGYTF. Written as DNA, the CDR3 is TGCGCCAGCAGCCAAGATCAGGGGGCGGGTGGCTACACCTTC.

CDR3 sequence: CASSLGRVRGNTIYF. DNA of the CDR3: TGCGCCAGCAGCTTGGGACGGGTGAGGGGAAACACCATATATTTT. The chain joins TRBV5-1 to TRBJ1-3; D not certain. The germline V and J ends were trimmed by 0 bases and 4 bases, with 11 bases remaining between them. Germline CDR1 SGHRS, CDR2 YFSETQ. There are 15 residues in the CDR3.

The rearrangement links TRBV3-1 (or the pseudogene TRBV3-2) to TRBJ1-1; TRBD1 is a possible D gene (5 bases). With 0 bases removed from V and 5 bases from J, the gap between germline ends came to 10 bases. The CDR3 contains 14 residues. The germline V gene encodes CDR1 LGHDT and CDR2 YNNKEL (reference sequence). CDR3 loop: CASSQDGGWTEAFF. The CDR3 nucleotides are TGTGCCAGCAGCCAAGATGGGGGATGGACTGAAGCTTTCTTT.

The chain combines TRBV19 with TRBJ2-2; no clear D gene. Germline values: CDR1 LNHDA, CDR2 SQIVND (reference sequence). The CDR3 extends over 13 amino acids. The V gene lost 5 bases and the J gene lost 1 base, with 5 bases spanning the gap. CDR3 sequence (DNA): TGTGCCAGTAGTGCTATGAACACCGGGGAGCTGTTTTTT. Its protein product is CASSAMNTGELFF.

The chain employs TRBV18 and TRBJ1-2; D not resolved. CDR3 size: 14 residues. V gave up 2 bases and J gave up 2 bases, with 9 bases separating them. CDR1 is KGHSH, CDR2 LQKENI, per germline. CDR3 sequence (DNA): TGTGCCAGCTCACCAGATGGAGGAAACTATGGCTACACCTTC. Encoded protein: CASSPDGGNYGYTF.

This chain joins TRBV5-4 and TRBJ2-1; 9 bases fit TRBD1. In germline, CDR1 is SGHNT, CDR2 YYREEE (reference sequence). Trimming cost V 0 bases and J 3 bases; bases outside gene matches: 1. This CDR3 has 15 residues. The chain's CDR3 is CASSLGTGDYNEQFF. The CDR3 DNA is TGTGCCAGCAGCTTGGGGACAGGGGACTACAATGAGCAGTTCTTC.

This clone has just a few counts. The chain has TRBV4-1 and TRBJ1-5; no definite D call. V lost 5 bases and J lost 0, with 8 bases in between. The CDR3 covers 14 residues. Germline loops: CDR1 MGHRA, CDR2 YSYEKL. The CDR3 reads CASSAANSNQPQHF. In DNA form, the CDR3 reads TGCGCCAGCAGCGCTGCGAATAGCAATCAGCCCCAGCATTTT.